The present T cell receptor (beta chain) was sequenced within a study of blood T cell repertoires in COVID-19. Study at large: Some COVID-19 samples were acute and others convalescent; all came from the United States, Italy and Spain. Sources were T cells, B-cell-depleted T cells, or PBMCs; the material itself was cDNA or gDNA.

Germline CDR1 reads KGHDR; CDR2 reads SFDVKD. The CDR3 sequence is 13 residues long. With 5 bases removed from V and 4 bases from J, the gap between germline ends came to 10 bases. Original processing methods: Amplification with reference gene primers provided the estimates of nucleated cell counts. Clones were read by immunoSEQ multiplex PCR, and TCRdb kept only the in-frame ones, dropping some. For V, J and clone size, that table is used; D and trimming come from the DNA. The repertoire has around 200,000 clones, roughly 89% of them found once; the top ten carry 3.7%. Material for sequencing was peripheral blood. V gene TRBV24-1 combines with J gene TRBJ2-5; D perhaps matches TRBD1 (5 bases). This receptor was taken from a man in his late teens or twenties with active or convalescent COVID-19. The CDR3 loop reads CATSALGLETQYF. The CDR3 bases are TGTGCCACCAGTGCCCTGGGGCTAGAGACCCAGTACTTC.